These T cell receptor beta chains were read from a single sample in a study of cytomegalovirus exposure and HLA in healthy donors. Measured with immunoSEQ multiplex PCR; TCRdb has only the in-frame clones, and not every one. The sample yields about 220,000 clones, 75% to 95% seen once. The specimen sequenced was PBMCs. These receptors were obtained from a young woman in good health and CMV-seronegative. The CDR3 runs from the conserved cysteine through the conserved F or W. Each record gives: J gene, D gene, clone size, V gene, CDR3 protein, CDR3 DNA. D genes are given only for firm matches. Clone size is given for some rows only: seen once, a few or many times, or a class if the clone is expanded.

TRBJ2-3 NA once TRBV27 CATETDTQYF TGTGCCACTGAGACAGATACGCAGTATTTT
TRBJ1-3 NA NA TRBV30 CAWSRPRNTIYF TGTGCCTGGAGCCGGCCGCGGAACACCATATATTTT
TRBJ1-1 NA NA TRBV6-7 CASSYSEGFNTEAFF TGTGCCAGCAGTTACTCGGAGGGGTTTAACACTGAAGCTTTCTTT
TRBJ1-2 NA NA TRBV6-6 CASSWTGDGYTF TGTGCCAGCAGCTGGACGGGGGATGGCTACACCTTC
TRBJ1-4 NA NA TRBV7-2 CASSPTGIEKLFF TGTGCCAGCAGCCCCACAGGGATTGAAAAACTGTTTTTT
TRBJ1-2 NA NA TRBV16 CASSPRTGTNYGYTF TGTGCCAGCAGCCCCAGGACTGGGACAAACTATGGCTACACCTTC
TRBJ1-2 TRBD1 NA TRBV6-5 CASSQTGLGGYTF TGTGCCAGCAGCCAGACAGGGTTAGGTGGCTACACCTTC
TRBJ2-1 NA once TRBV5-1 CASSLEGLRNNEQFF TGCGCCAGCAGCTTGGAAGGACTACGCAACAATGAGCAGTTCTTC
TRBJ1-6 TRBD1 NA TRBV5-1 CASSWDPDRGKSPLHF TGCGCCAGCAGCTGGGATCCCGACAGGGGGAAGTCGCCCCTCCACTTT
TRBJ1-1 NA once TRBV6-1 CASSEVGGDDATEAFF TGTGCCAGCAGTGAAGTCGGGGGGGACGACGCCACTGAAGCTTTCTTT
TRBJ2-1 TRBD2 NA TRBV10-3 CAIRQAGPTDEQFF TGTGCCATCAGGCAAGCGGGACCTACCGATGAGCAGTTCTTC
TRBJ2-7 TRBD1 once TRBV7-9 CASSPGDSSYEQYF TGTGCCAGCAGCCCCGGGGACAGCTCTTACGAGCAGTACTTC
TRBJ2-7 TRBD2 NA TRBV23-1 CASRRPGGTTEQYF TGCGCCAGCAGAAGACCGGGGGGTACGACGGAGCAGTACTTC
TRBJ1-2 NA NA TRBV28 CASSVPGQQSYGYTF TGTGCCAGCAGTGTTCCCGGACAGCAGAGCTATGGCTACACCTTC
TRBJ2-3 NA NA TRBV20-1 CSALVDTQYF TGCAGTGCTCTCGTAGATACGCAGTATTTT
TRBJ2-5 TRBD2 NA TRBV5-8 CASSLASLAGATQETQYF TGTGCCAGCAGCTTGGCCTCACTAGCGGGAGCCACACAAGAGACCCAGTACTTC
TRBJ1-1 NA NA TRBV19 CASSVGALNTEAFF TGTGCCAGTAGTGTTGGGGCTTTGAACACTGAAGCTTTCTTT
TRBJ2-5 NA NA TRBV19 CASSLNSGAPGTQYF TGTGCCAGTAGTCTGAATAGCGGAGCCCCAGGGACCCAGTACTTC
TRBJ2-2 TRBD1 once TRBV30 CAWSKDRVLWHTGELFF TGTGCCTGGAGTAAAGACAGGGTGTTATGGCACACCGGGGAGCTGTTTTTT
TRBJ2-7 TRBD2 NA TRBV27 CASRVAGSYEQYF TGTGCCAGCAGGGTAGCGGGGTCCTACGAGCAGTACTTC
TRBJ1-5 NA NA TRBV12-5 CASGSPLRGSEEGQPQHF TGTGCTAGTGGTTCGCCCCTCCGGGGAAGCGAGGAGGGTCAGCCCCAGCATTTT
TRBJ1-1 NA NA TRBV18 CASSLTSTITEAFF TGTGCCAGCTCACTGACGTCCACTATCACTGAAGCTTTCTTT